Shown below are 6 T cell receptor beta chains from a single sample sequenced in a study of T cell changes during pregnancy in multiple sclerosis. Clones were sequenced by immunoSEQ multiplex PCR, and TCRdb holds only the in-frame ones, with some missing. Of about 75,000 clones listed, 94% are singletons. Sequencing was performed on CD4+ T cells from peripheral blood mononuclear cells, taken after pregnancy. All receptors derive from a female donor with multiple sclerosis, enrolled in a pregnancy study.

V gene TRBV10-3 combines with J gene TRBJ2-3; 14 bases match TRBD2. The CDR3 is made up of 15 amino acids. The V gene's germline CDR1 is ENHRY and CDR2 SYGVKD. The V segment lost 3 bases and the J segment 9 bases; nucleotides outside the gene matches: 5. The chain's CDR3 is CAISEGLAGGETQYF. In nucleotides, the CDR3 is TGTGCCATCAGTGAAGGACTAGCGGGAGGAGAGACGCAGTATTTT.

This sequence joins TRBV30 and TRBJ1-5, with D hard to call. The CDR3 runs 15 residues. Deletions cut 1 base from V and 2 bases from J, with 12 bases between. Germline loops: CDR1 GTSNPN, CDR2 SVGIG (reference sequence). As DNA, the CDR3 is TGTGCCTGGAGTGCCGAGGGCGGGGGCAATCAGCCCCAGCATTTT. Residues: CAWSAEGGGNQPQHF.

The sample holds one count of this clone. This chain uses TRBV6-4 with TRBJ2-1; TRBD1 is a possible D gene (5 bases). Trimming took off 6 bases at V and 1 base at J, with 10 bases between the two ends. This CDR3 contains 14 residues. Germline lookup yields CDR1 MRHNA and CDR2 SNTAGT. The CDR3 loop is CASRPDMSYNEQFF. The CDR3 DNA sequence: TGTGCCAGCAGACCGGACATGTCCTACAATGAGCAGTTCTTC.

The V call is TRBV6-6, the J call TRBJ2-1, with 10 bases fitting TRBD2. Germline V gives CDR1 MNHNY, CDR2 SVGAGI (reference sequence). The CDR3 runs 15 residues. Losses at the gene ends were 0 bases for V and 6 bases for J; bases not matched to a gene: 2. This CDR3 is CASSYSASGSNEQFF. CDR3 sequence (DNA): TGTGCCAGCAGTTACTCGGCTAGCGGGAGCAATGAGCAGTTCTTC.

The V gene is TRBV7-2, the J gene TRBJ2-3; 7 nucleotides agree with TRBD2. This CDR3 comprises 12 residues. With 0 bases clipped from V and 11 bases from J, the junction kept 2 bases outside the gene matches. Germline assignment: CDR1 SGHTA and CDR2 FQGNSA. The CDR3 region has the DNA TGTGCCAGCAGCTTAGCACTAGCGAAGCAGTATTTT. This encodes CASSLALAKQYF.

The chain combines TRBV28 with TRBJ2-2; 7 positions agree with TRBD2. J lost 6 bases, V lost 3 bases, and 10 bases had no gene match. The germline V gene encodes CDR1 MDHEN and CDR2 SYDVKM. The CDR3 is made up of 16 amino acids. CDR3 sequence reads: CASSFVGGSLSGELFF. CDR3 DNA: TGTGCCAGCAGTTTCGTAGGCGGGAGTCTATCCGGGGAGCTGTTTTTT.